Each of the 2 T cell receptor beta chains below was sequenced from the same sample in a study of blood T cell repertoires in COVID-19 (dated by TCRdb to the early 2020s). Preparation of the library involved the immunoSEQ multiplex PCR assay. What TCRdb holds here is the immuneACCESS table cut down to in-frame rearrangements. Part of the clones is not present; checked against another copy, under half of the missing clones reflect an unresolved V gene, and the others are unexplained. The sample contains around 60,000 clones, around 90% of them found a single time. 0.95% to 1.5% of the sample lies in the top ten. Source material: peripheral blood. The receptors were sampled from a man aged 55 to 70 with acute or convalescent COVID-19.

The chain combines TRBV29-1 with TRBJ1-2; D is perhaps TRBD1 (5 bases). The CDR3 length is 16 residues. V lost 4 bases and J lost 7, with 25 bases in between. CDR1 is SQVTM, CDR2 ANQGSEA, per germline. For the CDR3, the DNA is TGCAGCGTTGGTGGGGTCGGGGGTCAAACGTTCGGTGGCTACACCTTC. This codes for CSVGGVGGQTFGGYTF.

In this sample, this clone turned up a few times. The chain combines TRBV27 with TRBJ1-1; TRBD1 might be the D (5 bases). The V gene's germline CDR1 is MNHEY and CDR2 SMNVEV (reference sequence). The V and J ends lost 5 bases and 1 base respectively, with 11 bases between them. CDR3 length: 14 amino acids. The CDR3 DNA is TGTGCCAGCAGTCAGGGTAGTTCGAACACTGAAGCTTTCTTT. Protein: CASSQGSSNTEAFF.